This T cell receptor beta chain stems from a study of shared clonotypes between healthy human individuals. The study's findings and limits: Depth was large, yet rarefaction showed that sorted-subset sequencing was incomplete. In contrast to clonotypes shared by all four donors, non-shared clonotypes had lower generation probabilities.

Assay: immunoSEQ multiplex PCR; the TCRdb copy retains only in-frame clones and omits some. The table has some 1,100,000 clones, around 78% seen once. The CDR3 is made up of 20 amino acids. V lost 0 bases to trimming and J lost 2 bases; unmatched junction nucleotides: 12. Germline assignment: CDR1 SGDLS and CDR2 YYNGEE. Concerning this clone itself: Its target is not known.

This clonotype was sampled from a man aged 18 to 29 in good health. Some clones in this sample may be carry-over from other donors' samples. The chain links TRBV9 to TRBJ2-6; 9 nucleotides line up with TRBD1. Sequenced: memory CD4+ T cells from PBMCs. Noted subset: CD45RA-negative fraction. CDR3 coding DNA: TGTGCCAGCAGCGTAGCTTTCCCGGGACAGGGAGGTCCTGGGGCCAACGTCCTGACTTTC. Protein product: CASSVAFPGQGGPGANVLTF.